A single sample gave rise to the 12 T cell receptor beta chains below, sequenced in a study of metastatic and nonmetastatic thyroid tumors. Using MiXCR, TCRdb reanalyzed the PCR reads. The sample lists 20,000 to 25,000 clones, under 30% occurring once. Before thyroid surgery, none of the patients had received any treatment. Sequencing was done on a sample of tumor tissue. These receptors came from a male donor with papillary thyroid cancer or a benign thyroid nodule (not recorded which). Some clones in this sample may be carry-over from other donors' samples.

Regarding this clone: A much larger clonotype is one base distant, so this may be a read error. The chain links TRBV19 to TRBJ2-5; D is possibly TRBD2 (6 bases). The CDR3 has 14 amino acids. The V gene's germline CDR1 is LNHDA and CDR2 SQIVND (reference sequence). This CDR3 reads CASSTIGGLVTKYF. DNA for the CDR3: TGTGCCAGTAGTACAATAGGAGGGCTTGTGACCAAGTACTTC.

The V call is TRBV6-1, the J call TRBJ2-7; D is ambiguous. CDR1 MNHNS and CDR2 SASEGT come from the germline V gene. This CDR3 contains 10 residues. V was trimmed by 3 bases and J by 4 bases, leaving 1 base between them. As DNA, the CDR3 is TGTGCCAGCAGTGAGTACGAGCAGTACTTC. Its protein product is CASSEYEQYF.

The chain has TRBV28 and TRBJ2-7; TRBD2 agrees at 8 bases. Trimming at V came to 10 bases and at J to 7 bases, leaving 15 bases not matched to a gene. The CDR3 contains 14 residues. From germline, CDR1 is MDHEN and CDR2 SYDVKM. CDR3 sequence: CATQFAGGLGEQYF. The CDR3, as DNA: TGTGCCACTCAATTTGCGGGAGGTCTGGGGGAGCAGTACTTC.

This clone is labeled medium-sized. Other DNA sequences in the same sample also yield this CDR3. The V call is TRBV5-1, the J call TRBJ1-3, with D unclear. The germline V and J ends were trimmed by 1 base and 3 bases, with 14 bases remaining between them. Germline V gives CDR1 SGHRS, CDR2 YFSETQ. The length of the CDR3 is 16 residues. CDR3 nucleotides: TGCGCCAGCAGCTTGTCGGCGGCTAACCTTGGAAACACCATATATTTT. It specifies CASSLSAANLGNTIYF.

This clone was found a few times. This chain uses TRBV9 with TRBJ2-5; D is uncertain. The germline V gene has CDR1 SGDLS and CDR2 YYNGEE. V lost 4 bases to trimming and J lost 4 bases, with 14 bases between them. This CDR3 has 14 residues. CDR3 sequence (DNA): TGTGCCAGCAGCCCCCCTGGCGGTTCAGAGACCCAGTACTTC. As protein: CASSPPGGSETQYF.

Regarding this clone: The junction shows a germline mismatch at one end, possibly a read error. This chain uses TRBV30 with TRBJ1-1, with D possibly being TRBD1 (5 bases). Germline V CDR1 and CDR2: GTSNPN, SVGIG (reference sequence). The CDR3 has 14 residues. The CDR3 reads CAWTSTLPNTAAFF. The CDR3 DNA follows: TGTGCATGGACATCAACCCTTCCTAACACTGCAGCTTTCTTT.

The genes are TRBV6-2 or TRBV6-3 and TRBJ2-7; D remains unclear. CDR1 is MNHEY and CDR2 is SVGEGT in the germline V gene. Trimming removed 4 bases from V and 2 bases from J, with 15 bases in between. CDR3 length: 15 amino acids. In DNA form, the CDR3 reads TGTGCCAGCAGTTCCTTTTCCCGGACCCCCTACGAGCAGTACTTC. It codes for CASSSFSRTPYEQYF.

As concerns this clone: A read error may be the cause here, since a much bigger clone is one base away. The rearrangement joins TRBV5-1 to TRBJ2-4; D ambiguous. The V gene lost 4 bases and the J gene lost 4 bases, with 12 bases spanning the gap. There are 14 residues in the CDR3. Germline CDR1 and CDR2: SGHRS and YFSETQ. As DNA, the CDR3 is TGCGCCAGCAGCAAGGAAAGCGAGAAAAACATTCAGTACTTC. Amino acid sequence: CASSKESEKNIQYF.

About this clone itself: A much larger clone differs from this one at a single base, so this may be a read error. This CDR3 is also generated by other DNA sequences in the sample. The chain has TRBV28 and TRBJ1-5; 8 nucleotides line up with TRBD1. Germline loops: CDR1 MDHEN, CDR2 SYDVKM. J was trimmed by 4 bases and V by 6 bases; bases with no gene match: 11. The CDR3 loop spans 16 amino acids. The CDR3 DNA sequence: TGTGCCAGCAGACCACCGGGGACAGGCCTAAATCAGCCCCAGCATTTT. Translating it yields CASRPPGTGLNQPQHF.

This clone was counted ten times or more. This chain links TRBV10-1 with TRBJ2-1; 7 nucleotides agree with TRBD2. V shed 2 bases, J shed 8 bases, and the junction held 6 bases outside the gene matches. The CDR3 consists of 14 residues. Germline CDR1 reads WNHNN; CDR2 reads SYGVQD (reference sequence). CDR3 region: CASSELGGGHEQFF. CDR3 DNA sequence: TGCGCCAGCAGTGAGCTGGGGGGGGGTCATGAGCAGTTCTTC.

This clone appeared many times. Given a much more abundant clone one base away, this may be a read error. Since no conserved phenylalanine or tryptophan closes the CDR3, a read error is the likely cause. The gene calls are TRBV5-1 and TRBJ1-5, with TRBD1 as a possible D gene (5 bases). The germline CDR1 and CDR2 sequences are SGHRS and YFSETQ. Between the trimmed V and J ends, which lost 6 bases and 3 bases, there was a span of 13 bases. The CDR3 is 14 residues long. The CDR3 nucleotides read TGCGCCAGCAAGGAGGGAGGGGACAATCAGCCCCAGCATTCT. It yields the protein CASKEGGDNQPQHS.

This clone was observed at least ten times. The identical CDR3 is also encoded by other nucleotide sequences in the sample. The genes are TRBV5-1 and TRBJ2-5, with 12 nucleotides matching TRBD2. From germline, CDR1 is SGHRS and CDR2 YFSETQ. The CDR3 spans 16 residues. V trimming: 4 bases; J trimming: 5 bases; junction bases outside the gene matches: 9. The CDR3 DNA is TGCGCCAGCAGCCCTAGCGGGAGGGCCCTCGCGGAGACCCAGTACTTC. This encodes CASSPSGRALAETQYF. The full variable domain, with the rest looked up from reference TRBV5-1 and TRBJ2-5, is KAGVTQTPRYLIKTRGQQVTLSCSPISGHRSVSWYQQTPGQGLQFLFEYFSETQRNKGNFPGRFSGRQFSNSRSEMNVSTLELGDSALYLCASSPSGRALAETQYFGPGTRLLVL.